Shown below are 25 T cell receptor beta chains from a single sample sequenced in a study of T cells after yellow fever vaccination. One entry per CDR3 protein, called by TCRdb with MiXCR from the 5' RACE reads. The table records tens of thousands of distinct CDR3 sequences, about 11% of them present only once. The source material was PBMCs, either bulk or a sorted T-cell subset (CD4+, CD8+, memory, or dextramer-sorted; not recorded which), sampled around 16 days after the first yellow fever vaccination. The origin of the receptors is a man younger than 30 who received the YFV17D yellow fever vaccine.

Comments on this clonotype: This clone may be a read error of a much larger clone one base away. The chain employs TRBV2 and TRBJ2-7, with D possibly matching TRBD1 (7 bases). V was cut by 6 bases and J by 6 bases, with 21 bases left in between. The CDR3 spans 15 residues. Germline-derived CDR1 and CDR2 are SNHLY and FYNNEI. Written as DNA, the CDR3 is TGTGCCAGCAGCGCCTCGGAGGGGGCGACGTGCGAGCAGTACTTC. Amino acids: CASSASEGATCEQYF.

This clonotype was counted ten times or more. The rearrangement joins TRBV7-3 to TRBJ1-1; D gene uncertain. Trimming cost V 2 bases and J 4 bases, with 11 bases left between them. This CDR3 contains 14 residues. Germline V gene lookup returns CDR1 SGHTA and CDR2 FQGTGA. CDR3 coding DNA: TGTGCCAGCAGCTTAGATAAGTGGGGCACTGAAGCTTTCTTT. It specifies CASSLDKWGTEAFF.

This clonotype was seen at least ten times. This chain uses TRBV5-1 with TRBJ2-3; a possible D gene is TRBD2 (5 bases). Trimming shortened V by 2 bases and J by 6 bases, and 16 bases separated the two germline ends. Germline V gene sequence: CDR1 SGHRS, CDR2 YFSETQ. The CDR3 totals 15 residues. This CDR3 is CASSFEGRRVDTQYF. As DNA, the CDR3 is TGCGCCAGCAGCTTTGAGGGAAGAAGGGTTGATACGCAGTATTTT.

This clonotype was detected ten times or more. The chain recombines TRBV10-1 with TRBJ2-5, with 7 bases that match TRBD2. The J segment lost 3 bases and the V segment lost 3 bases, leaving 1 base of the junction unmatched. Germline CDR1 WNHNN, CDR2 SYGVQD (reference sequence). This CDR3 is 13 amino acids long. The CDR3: CASSDGGKETQYF. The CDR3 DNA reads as TGCGCCAGCAGTGACGGGGGGAAAGAGACCCAGTACTTC.

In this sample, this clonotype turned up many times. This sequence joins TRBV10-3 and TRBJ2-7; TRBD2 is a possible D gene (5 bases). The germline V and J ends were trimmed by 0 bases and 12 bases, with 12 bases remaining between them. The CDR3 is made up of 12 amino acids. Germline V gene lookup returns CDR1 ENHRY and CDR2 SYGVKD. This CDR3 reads CAISESGSRAYF. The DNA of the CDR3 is TGTGCCATCAGTGAGTCGGGGAGTAGGGCGTACTTC.

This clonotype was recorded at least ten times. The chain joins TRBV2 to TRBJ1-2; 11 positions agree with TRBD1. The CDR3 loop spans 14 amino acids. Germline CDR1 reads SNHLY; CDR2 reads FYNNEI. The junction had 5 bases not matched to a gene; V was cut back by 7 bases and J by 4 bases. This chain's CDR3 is CASMPGQGGYGYTF. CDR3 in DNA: TGTGCCAGCATGCCGGGACAGGGGGGCTATGGCTACACCTTC.

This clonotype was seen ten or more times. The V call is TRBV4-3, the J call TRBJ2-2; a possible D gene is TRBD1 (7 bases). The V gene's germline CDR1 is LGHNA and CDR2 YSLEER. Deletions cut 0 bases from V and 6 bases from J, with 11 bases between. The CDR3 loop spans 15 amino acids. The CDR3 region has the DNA TGCGCCAGCAGCCAAGATCCAGGGGGGCCCGGGGAGCTGTTTTTT. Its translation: CASSQDPGGPGELFF.

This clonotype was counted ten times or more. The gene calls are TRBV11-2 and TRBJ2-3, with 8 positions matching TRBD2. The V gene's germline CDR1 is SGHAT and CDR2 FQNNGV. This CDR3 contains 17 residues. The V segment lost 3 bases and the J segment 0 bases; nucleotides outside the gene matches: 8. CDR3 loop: CASSFAKTGGSTDTQYF. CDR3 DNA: TGTGCCAGCAGCTTCGCAAAGACGGGAGGGAGCACAGATACGCAGTATTTT.

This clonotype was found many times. CDR3 region: CASSEGLPVWYF. In DNA, the CDR3 is TGTGCCAGCAGCGAGGGACTCCCCGTGTGGTATTTT. The J gene is TRBJ2-3, the V gene TRBV6-1, with a weak D call TRBD2 (6 bases). Germline V gene lookup returns CDR1 MNHNS and CDR2 SASEGT. The V end lost 6 bases, the J end lost 14 bases, and 18 bases lay between the germline ends. The CDR3 sequence is 12 residues long.

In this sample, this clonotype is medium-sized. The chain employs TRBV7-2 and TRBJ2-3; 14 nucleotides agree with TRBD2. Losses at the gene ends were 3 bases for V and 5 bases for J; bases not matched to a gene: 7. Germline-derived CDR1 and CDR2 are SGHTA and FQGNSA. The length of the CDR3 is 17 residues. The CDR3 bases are TGTGCCAGCAGCTTTGGACTAGCGGGGGGCCGTGGAGATACGCAGTATTTT. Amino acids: CASSFGLAGGRGDTQYF.

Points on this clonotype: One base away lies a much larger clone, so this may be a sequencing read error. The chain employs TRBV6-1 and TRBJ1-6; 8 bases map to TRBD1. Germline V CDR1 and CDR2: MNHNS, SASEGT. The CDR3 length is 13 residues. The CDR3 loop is CASKDRVNSALHF. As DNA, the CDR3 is TGTGCCAGCAAGGACAGGGTAAATTCAGCCCTCCACTTT.

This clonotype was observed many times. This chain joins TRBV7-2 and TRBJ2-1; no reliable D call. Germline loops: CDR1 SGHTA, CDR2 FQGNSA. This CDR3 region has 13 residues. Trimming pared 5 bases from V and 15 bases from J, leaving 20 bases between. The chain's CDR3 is CASSRLLTGPGFF. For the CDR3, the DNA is TGTGCCAGCAGCCGACTCCTAACCGGCCCCGGGTTCTTC.

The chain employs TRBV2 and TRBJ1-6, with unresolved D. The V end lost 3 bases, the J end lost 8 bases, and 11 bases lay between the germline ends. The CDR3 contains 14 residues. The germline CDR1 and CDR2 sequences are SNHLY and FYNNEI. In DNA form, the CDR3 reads TGTGCCAGCAGTGAGGGCTCCCGGGATTCACCCCTCCACTTT. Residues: CASSEGSRDSPLHF.

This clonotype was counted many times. CDR3 loop: CASSLQGPTEAFF. The CDR3 DNA sequence: TGTGCCAGCAGCTTACAGGGGCCCACTGAAGCTTTCTTT. The chain carries TRBV11-2 and TRBJ1-1; tentative D call: TRBD1 (6 bases). The germline CDR1 and CDR2 sequences are SGHAT and FQNNGV. V was cut by 2 bases and J by 4 bases, with 8 bases left in between. There are 13 residues in the CDR3.

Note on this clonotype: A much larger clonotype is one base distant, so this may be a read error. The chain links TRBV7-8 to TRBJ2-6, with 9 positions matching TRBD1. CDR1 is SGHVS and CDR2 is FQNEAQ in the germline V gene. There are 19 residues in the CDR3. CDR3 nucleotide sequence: TGTGCCAGCAGCTTAGAGACAGGGGGAATTTGGCTAGGGGACAACGTCCTGACTTTC. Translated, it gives CASSLETGGIWLGDNVLTF.

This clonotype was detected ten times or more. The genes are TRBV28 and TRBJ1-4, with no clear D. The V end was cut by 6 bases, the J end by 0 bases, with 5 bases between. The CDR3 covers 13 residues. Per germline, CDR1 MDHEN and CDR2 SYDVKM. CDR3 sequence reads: CASRIPTNEKLFF. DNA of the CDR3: TGTGCCAGCAGGATTCCAACTAATGAAAAACTGTTTTTT.

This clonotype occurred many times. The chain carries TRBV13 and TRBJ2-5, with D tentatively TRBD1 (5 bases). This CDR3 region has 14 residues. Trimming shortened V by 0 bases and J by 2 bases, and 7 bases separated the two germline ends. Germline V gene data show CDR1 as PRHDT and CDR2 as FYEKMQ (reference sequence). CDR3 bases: TGTGCCAGCAGCTTAGGGGCAGGGCAAGAGACCCAGTACTTC. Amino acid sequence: CASSLGAGQETQYF.

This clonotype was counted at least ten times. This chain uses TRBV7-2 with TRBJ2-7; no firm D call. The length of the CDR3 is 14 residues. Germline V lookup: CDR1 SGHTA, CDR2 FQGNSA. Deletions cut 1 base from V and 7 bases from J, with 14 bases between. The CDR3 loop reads CASSLGAGPWEQYV. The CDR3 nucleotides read TGTGCCAGCAGCTTAGGGGCAGGTCCTTGGGAGCAGTACGTC.

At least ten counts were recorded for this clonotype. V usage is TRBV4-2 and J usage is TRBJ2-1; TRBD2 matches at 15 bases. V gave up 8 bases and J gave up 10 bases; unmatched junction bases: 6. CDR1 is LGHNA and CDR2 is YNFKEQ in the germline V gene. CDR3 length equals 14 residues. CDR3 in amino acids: CASAKGTSGGEQFF. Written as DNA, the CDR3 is TGTGCCAGCGCCAAAGGGACTAGCGGGGGGGAGCAGTTCTTC.

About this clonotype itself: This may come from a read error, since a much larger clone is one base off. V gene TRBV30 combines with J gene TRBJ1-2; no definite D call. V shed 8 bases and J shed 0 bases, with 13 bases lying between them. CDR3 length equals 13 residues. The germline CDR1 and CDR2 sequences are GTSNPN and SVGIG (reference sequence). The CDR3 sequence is CARLRESNYGYTF. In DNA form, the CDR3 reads TGTGCCAGACTGAGGGAATCTAACTATGGCTACACCTTC.

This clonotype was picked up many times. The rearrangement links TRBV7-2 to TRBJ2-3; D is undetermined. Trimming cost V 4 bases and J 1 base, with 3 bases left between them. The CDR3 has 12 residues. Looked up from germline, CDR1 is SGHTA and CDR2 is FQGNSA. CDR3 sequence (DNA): TGTGCCAGCAGCTACCGCACAGATACGCAGTATTTT. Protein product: CASSYRTDTQYF.

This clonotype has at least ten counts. The CDR3 DNA follows: TGCAGTGCACCAAGCCCAGGGACAGGGGAGACCCAGTACTTC. It is translated as CSAPSPGTGETQYF. V usage is TRBV20-1 and J usage is TRBJ2-5; 9 bases line up with TRBD1. This CDR3 is 14 amino acids long. Trimming cost V 6 bases and J 5 bases; bases outside gene matches: 10. Germline V gene sequence: CDR1 DFQATT, CDR2 SNEGSKA (reference sequence).

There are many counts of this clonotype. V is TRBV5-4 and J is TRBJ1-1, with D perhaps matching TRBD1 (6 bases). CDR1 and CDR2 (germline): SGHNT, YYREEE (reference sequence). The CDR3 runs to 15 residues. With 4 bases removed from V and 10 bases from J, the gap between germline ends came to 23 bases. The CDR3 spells CASSAGQQPLPRAFF. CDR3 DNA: TGTGCCAGCAGCGCGGGACAACAACCCCTCCCAAGAGCTTTCTTT.

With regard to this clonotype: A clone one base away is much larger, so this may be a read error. The CDR3 protein is CGSSSRPTRDTEAFF. The CDR3 bases are TGCGGCAGCAGCTCCCGCCCAACCCGGGACACTGAAGCTTTCTTT. The V gene is TRBV5-1, the J gene TRBJ1-1; no definite D call. Germline V gene data show CDR1 as SGHRS and CDR2 as YFSETQ. The CDR3 contains 15 residues.

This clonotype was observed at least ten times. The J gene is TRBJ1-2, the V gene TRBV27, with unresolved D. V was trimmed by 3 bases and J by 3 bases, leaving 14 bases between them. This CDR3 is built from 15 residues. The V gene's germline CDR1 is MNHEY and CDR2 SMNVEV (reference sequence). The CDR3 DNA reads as TGTGCCAGCAGTTTCGGGATAGGGAACGACTATGGCTACACCTTC. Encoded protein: CASSFGIGNDYGYTF.